This record looks at one T cell receptor beta chain sequence and its context. This sample is part of a study of blood T cell repertoires in COVID-19. Study-wide context: COVID-19 samples collected from the United States, Italy and Spain covered acute and convalescent phases. Sources were T cells, B-cell-depleted T cells, or PBMCs; the material itself was cDNA or gDNA.

The CDR3 length is 21 residues. The trim removed 0 bases at V and 2 bases at J, leaving 12 bases unmatched. Germline V gives CDR1 SGHNT, CDR2 YENEEA. How the authors handled the data: Amplification from reference gene primers served as the basis for estimated nucleated cell counts. Assay: immunoSEQ multiplex PCR; the TCRdb copy retains only in-frame clones and omits some. V, J and clone size are those of that table, while D and trimming were read from the DNA. The sample lists about 250,000 clones, about 82% occurring once. The specimen was peripheral blood. The rearrangement links TRBV11-3 to TRBJ2-1; 14 bases map to TRBD2. The sequence was obtained from a man between 45 and 60 years old with active or convalescent COVID-19. CDR3 coding DNA: TGTGCCAGCAGCTTAGACTTACGGACTAGCGGGAGGTTCAGCACCTACAATGAGCAGTTCTTC. It specifies CASSLDLRTSGRFSTYNEQFF.